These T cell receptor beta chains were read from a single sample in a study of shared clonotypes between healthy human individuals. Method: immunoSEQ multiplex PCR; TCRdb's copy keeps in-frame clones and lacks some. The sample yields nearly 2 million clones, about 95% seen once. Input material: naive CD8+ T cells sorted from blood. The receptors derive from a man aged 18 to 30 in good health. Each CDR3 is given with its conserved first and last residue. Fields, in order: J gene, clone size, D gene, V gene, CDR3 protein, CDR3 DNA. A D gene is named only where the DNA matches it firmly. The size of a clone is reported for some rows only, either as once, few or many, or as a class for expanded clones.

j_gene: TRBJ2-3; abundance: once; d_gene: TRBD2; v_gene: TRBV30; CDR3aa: CAWGPGGASTDTQYF; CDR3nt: TGTGCCTGGGGTCCGGGGGGGGCGAGCACAGATACGCAGTATTTT
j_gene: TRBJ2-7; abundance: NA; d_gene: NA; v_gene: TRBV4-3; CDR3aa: CASSQNTQGYEQYF; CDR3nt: TGCGCCAGCAGCCAAAACACCCAGGGATACGAGCAGTACTTC
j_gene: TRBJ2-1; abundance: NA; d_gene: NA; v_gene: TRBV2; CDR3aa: CAALWRGPGDEQFF; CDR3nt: TGTGCCGCATTGTGGCGGGGTCCTGGGGATGAGCAGTTCTTC
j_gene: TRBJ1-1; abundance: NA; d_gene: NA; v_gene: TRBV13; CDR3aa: CASSSQYTEAFF; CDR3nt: TGTGCCAGCAGCTCCCAATACACTGAAGCTTTCTTT
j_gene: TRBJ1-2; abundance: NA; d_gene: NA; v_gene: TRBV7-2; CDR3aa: CASSHPPWVGKGNYGYTF; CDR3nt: TGTGCCAGCAGCCACCCTCCTTGGGTGGGGAAGGGTAACTATGGCTACACCTTC
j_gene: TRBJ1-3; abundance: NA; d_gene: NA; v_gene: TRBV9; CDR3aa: CASSGGGAGNTIYF; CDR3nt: TGTGCCAGCAGCGGAGGTGGGGCTGGAAACACCATATATTTT
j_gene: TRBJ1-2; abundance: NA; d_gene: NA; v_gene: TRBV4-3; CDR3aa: CASSQALLYGYTF; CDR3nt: TGCGCCAGCAGCCAAGCCCTCCTCTATGGCTACACCTTC
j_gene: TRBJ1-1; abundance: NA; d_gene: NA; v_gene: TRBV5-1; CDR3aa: CASSFSPGSGTEAFF; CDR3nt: TGCGCCAGCAGCTTTTCCCCAGGGTCGGGCACTGAAGCTTTCTTT
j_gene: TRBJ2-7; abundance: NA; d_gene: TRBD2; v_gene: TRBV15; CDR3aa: CATSRGGIPYEQYF; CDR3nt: TGTGCCACCAGCAGGGGAGGGATCCCCTACGAGCAGTACTTC
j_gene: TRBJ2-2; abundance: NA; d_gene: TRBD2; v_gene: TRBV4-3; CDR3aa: CASSQLFEWEGNTGELFF; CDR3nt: TGCGCCAGCAGCCAACTGTTCGAGTGGGAGGGGAACACCGGGGAGCTGTTTTTT
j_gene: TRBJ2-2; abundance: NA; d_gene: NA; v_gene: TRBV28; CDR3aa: CASCLGLLAGELFF; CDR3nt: TGTGCCTCCTGTCTGGGACTGTTAGCCGGGGAGCTGTTTTTT
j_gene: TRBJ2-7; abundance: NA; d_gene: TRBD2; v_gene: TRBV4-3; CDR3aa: CASSQDRAGGYEQYF; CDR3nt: TGCGCCAGCAGCCAAGATCGAGCGGGAGGGTACGAGCAGTACTTC
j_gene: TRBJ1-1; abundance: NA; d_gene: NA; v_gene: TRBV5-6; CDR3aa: CASSPGWGFEAFF; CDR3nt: TGTGCCAGCAGCCCCGGTTGGGGCTTTGAAGCTTTCTTT
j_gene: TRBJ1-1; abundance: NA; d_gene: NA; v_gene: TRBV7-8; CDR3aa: CASSSSQGLLTEAFF; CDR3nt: TGTGCCAGCAGCTCCTCCCAGGGTTTGTTAACTGAAGCTTTCTTT
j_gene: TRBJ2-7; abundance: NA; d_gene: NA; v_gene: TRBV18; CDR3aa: CASSVTARDEQYF; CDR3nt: TGTGCCAGCTCAGTGACAGCAAGAGACGAGCAGTACTTC
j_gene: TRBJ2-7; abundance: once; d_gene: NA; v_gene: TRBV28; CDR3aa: CASSFSSREQYF; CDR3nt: TGTGCCAGCAGTTTTTCATCCCGGGAGCAGTACTTC
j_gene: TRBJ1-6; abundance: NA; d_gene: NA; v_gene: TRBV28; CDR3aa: CASSSRTDRSPLHF; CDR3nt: TGTGCCAGCAGTTCGAGGACAGATCGTTCACCCCTCCACTTT
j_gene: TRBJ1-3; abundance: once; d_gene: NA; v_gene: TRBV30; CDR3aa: CAWSGFDGNTIYF; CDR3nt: TGTGCCTGGAGTGGCTTCGATGGAAACACCATATATTTT